What follows is one T cell receptor beta chain and its context. The target antigen is unknown. Only in-frame clones appear in the TCRdb table, and some are missing; sequencing was by immunoSEQ multiplex PCR. The table includes about 1.5 million clones, approximately 96% detected once. This entry belongs to a study of shared clonotypes between healthy human individuals. Study outcomes and limitations: A handful of donors had about 5% of their naive CD4 clonotypes in common. Having only a few donors restricted how much genetic and exposure-history diversity was captured.

Donors were healthy HIV-negative adults without recent acute infections or vaccinations. The TCR originated in a man aged 25-45 years in good health. Sequenced: naive CD4+ T cells sorted from blood. The subset was: CD45RA+ positively selected.

CDR3 sequence: CAIRVRTGDNEQYF. CDR3 in DNA: TGTGCCATCAGGGTAAGGACAGGGGATAACGAGCAGTACTTC. The rearrangement uses TRBV10-3 and TRBJ2-7, with 9 positions matching TRBD1. With 6 bases clipped from V and 5 bases from J, the junction kept 8 bases outside the gene matches. This CDR3 spans 14 amino acids. Per the germline V gene, CDR1 is ENHRY and CDR2 is SYGVKD.